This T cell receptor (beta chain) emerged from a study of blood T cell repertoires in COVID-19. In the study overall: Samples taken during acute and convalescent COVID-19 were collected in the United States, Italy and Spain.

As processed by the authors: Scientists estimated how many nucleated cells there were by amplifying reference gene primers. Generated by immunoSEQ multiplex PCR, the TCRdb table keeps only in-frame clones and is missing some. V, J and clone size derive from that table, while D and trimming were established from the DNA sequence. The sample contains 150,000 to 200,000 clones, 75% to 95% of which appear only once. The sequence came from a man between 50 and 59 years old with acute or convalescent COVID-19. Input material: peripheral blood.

The CDR3 nucleotides are TGCGCCAGCAGCTTGGTGTCAGGCAGCAATCAGCCCCAGCATTTT. Amino acids: CASSLVSGSNQPQHF. The rearrangement links TRBV5-1 to TRBJ1-5; D unclear. The CDR3 covers 15 residues. V was shortened by 0 bases and J by 1 base, with 8 bases between the two germline ends. The germline V gene has CDR1 SGHRS and CDR2 YFSETQ.